A selection of T cell receptor beta chains follows, all from one sample in a study of blood T cell repertoires in COVID-19. Clones were sequenced by immunoSEQ multiplex PCR, and TCRdb holds only the in-frame ones, with some missing. The sample records about 45,000 clones, about 80% being singletons. Sequences were obtained from peripheral blood. These receptors were taken from a human donor in a cohort sampled during active COVID-19. Each CDR3 is given with its conserved first and last residue. A D gene is named only where the DNA matches it firmly. Clone size is shown for a subset of rows, as once, few, many or a class of expanded clone.

J: TRBJ2-4; size: .; V: TRBV7-9; D: TRBD2; DNA: TGTGCCAGCAGCCCACGGGGGGACTTGAAAAACATTCAGTACTTC; CDR3: CASSPRGDLKNIQYF
J: TRBJ2-5; size: .; V: TRBV6-5; D: TRBD2; DNA: TGTGCCAGCAGTTACTCGATCGGGCGGGAGGGAGAGACCCAGTACTTC; CDR3: CASSYSIGREGETQYF
J: TRBJ2-3; size: .; V: TRBV5-4; D: .; DNA: TGTGCCAGCAGCTTTGGGAGAATGGGAGATACGCAGTATTTT; CDR3: CASSFGRMGDTQYF
J: TRBJ2-6; size: .; V: TRBV6-6; D: TRBD1; DNA: TGTGCCAGCAGTACTCTTGACAGGGACGGGGCCAACGTCCTGACTTTC; CDR3: CASSTLDRDGANVLTF
J: TRBJ2-1; size: .; V: TRBV18; D: .; DNA: TGTGCCAGCTCACCAAACACAATTGAGCAGTTCTTC; CDR3: CASSPNTIEQFF
J: TRBJ2-3; size: .; V: TRBV2; D: TRBD2; DNA: TGTGCCAGCAGTGACCGTAGCGGGAGTCTGGATACGCAGTATTTT; CDR3: CASSDRSGSLDTQYF
J: TRBJ2-1; size: .; V: TRBV10-3; D: .; DNA: TGTGCCATCAGTGAGTCGACCGGGTCCGATGAGCAGTTCTTC; CDR3: CAISESTGSDEQFF
J: TRBJ2-6; size: .; V: TRBV5-1; D: TRBD1; DNA: TGCGCCAGCAGAACAGGGGTGCAGAATGGGGCCAACGTCCTGACTTTC; CDR3: CASRTGVQNGANVLTF
J: TRBJ2-3; size: .; V: TRBV2; D: .; DNA: TGTGCCAGCACGAAACTGAGGGCTCTAGGAGATACGCAGTATTTT; CDR3: CASTKLRALGDTQYF
J: TRBJ1-1; size: few; V: TRBV19; D: TRBD1; DNA: TGTGCCAGTAGCACGGGACAGGGGGGCGCTGAAGCTTTCTTT; CDR3: CASSTGQGGAEAFF
J: TRBJ1-1; size: .; V: TRBV29-1; D: TRBD1; DNA: TGCAGCGTTCCTCGGACAGGGGGATTTCTTAACACTGAAGCTTTCTTT; CDR3: CSVPRTGGFLNTEAFF